Listed here are 30 T cell receptor beta chains from one sample, sequenced in a study of vaccination effects on CD4 cells after COVID-19. Their antigens remain unidentified. The table came from immunoSEQ multiplex PCR; TCRdb's copy has only in-frame clones and leaves some out. The sample yields tens of thousands of clones, 65% to 85% seen once. Within the ViraFEST assay, antigen-specific CD4+ T cells underwent expansion with viral peptide pools prior to sequencing. Following a roughly eleven-day culture, CD4+ T cells were purified. Vaccine recipients lacked prior SARS-CoV-2 infection and had negative nucleocapsid antibodies. The sample here was CD4+ T cells from PBMCs cultured with HCoV-NL63 spike peptides, taken before COVID-19 vaccination. The receptors stem from a human donor who received a COVID-19 vaccine.

The V call is TRBV24-1, the J call TRBJ2-2, with 8 bases lining up with TRBD1. CDR1 is KGHDR, CDR2 SFDVKD, per germline. This CDR3 spans 17 amino acids. Trimming cost V 3 bases and J 5 bases; bases outside gene matches: 10. The DNA of the CDR3 is TGTGCCACCAGTGATAATTTAGGGCAGGGGGCTACCGGGGAGCTGTTTTTT. Amino acid sequence: CATSDNLGQGATGELFF.

The chain employs TRBV6-1 and TRBJ1-6, with a possible D match to TRBD1 (5 bases). The CDR3 totals 15 residues. Trimming took 2 bases from V and 7 from J, leaving 12 bases between them. CDR1 is MNHNS, CDR2 SASEGT, per germline. CDR3 sequence: CASSEFRGVNSPLHF. DNA for the CDR3: TGTGCCAGCAGTGAATTTCGGGGCGTAAATTCACCCCTCCACTTT.

The chain employs TRBV3-1 (or the pseudogene TRBV3-2) and TRBJ1-5, with 7 bases lining up with TRBD1. J gave up 4 bases and V 5 bases, and 2 bases lay outside the gene matches. The CDR3 is made up of 13 amino acids. The germline CDR1 and CDR2 sequences are LGHDT and YNNKEL (reference sequence). The DNA for the CDR3 is TGTGCCAGCAGCGACAGGGAGAATCAGCCCCAGCATTTT. Translating it yields CASSDRENQPQHF.

This chain joins TRBV5-1 and TRBJ2-3; D not certain. V gave up 4 bases and J gave up 2 bases, with 2 bases separating them. This CDR3 has 11 amino acids. Germline V CDR1 and CDR2: SGHRS, YFSETQ. The CDR3 DNA reads as TGCGCCAGCAGCGCCACAGATACGCAGTATTTT. This gives the protein CASSATDTQYF.

The CDR3 region is CASSPGQGVYTEAFF. In DNA form, the CDR3 reads TGTGCCAGCAGCCCGGGACAGGGAGTATACACTGAAGCTTTCTTT. This sequence joins TRBV3-1 (or the pseudogene TRBV3-2) and TRBJ1-1, with 9 bases aligning to TRBD1. V dropped 4 bases and J dropped 3; count of bases not matched to a gene: 6. The germline V gene has CDR1 LGHDT and CDR2 YNNKEL (reference sequence). This CDR3 is built from 15 residues.

This chain links TRBV28 with TRBJ2-3; the D is unclear. The CDR3 contains 14 residues. Per germline, CDR1 MDHEN and CDR2 SYDVKM. V lost 3 bases, J lost 0 bases, and 7 bases lay in between. The CDR3 nucleotides read TGTGCCAGCAGTTTCCCCCCTAGCACAGATACGCAGTATTTT. It yields the protein CASSFPPSTDTQYF.

The V and J genes are TRBV24-1 and TRBJ1-1, with 10 positions matching TRBD1. Germline CDR1 KGHDR, CDR2 SFDVKD. J lost 6 bases, V lost 3 bases, and 18 bases had no gene match. The CDR3 is 19 residues long. CDR3 nucleotide sequence: TGTGCCACCAGTGATGAGGGGGACAGGGGTATCGAGATGCACCCTGAAGCTTTCTTT. It translates to CATSDEGDRGIEMHPEAFF.

The V and J genes are TRBV24-1 and TRBJ2-5; 7 bases are a match to TRBD1. There are 14 residues in the CDR3. After removal of 4 bases from V and 4 bases from J, the junction contained 5 bases not matched to a gene. Per the germline V gene, CDR1 is KGHDR and CDR2 is SFDVKD. The CDR3 DNA reads as TGTGCCACCAGTGACGGACAGGTAGGAGAGACCCAGTACTTC. It codes for CATSDGQVGETQYF.

The V gene is TRBV4-1, the J gene TRBJ2-2, with 8 bases aligning to TRBD1. V lost 0 bases, J lost 4 bases, and 13 bases stayed unmatched. The CDR3 runs 19 residues. Per germline, CDR1 MGHRA and CDR2 YSYEKL. Written as DNA, the CDR3 is TGCGCCAGCAGCCAAGATCGAGGTCGTCAGGGGGCAATCACCGGGGAGCTGTTTTTT. It is translated as CASSQDRGRQGAITGELFF.

The V call is TRBV5-6, the J call TRBJ2-5, with 7 nucleotides matching TRBD1. In germline, CDR1 is SGHDT, CDR2 YYEEEE. The CDR3 spans 14 residues. V dropped 2 bases and J dropped 5; count of bases not matched to a gene: 6. The CDR3 bases are TGTGCCAGCAGCTTAGGACAGGATGGGGAGACCCAGTACTTC. The encoded protein is CASSLGQDGETQYF.

This chain uses TRBV14 with TRBJ1-5; possibly TRBD1 for D (5 bases). The germline V gene encodes CDR1 SGHDN and CDR2 FVKESK. Trimming removed 3 bases from V and 7 bases from J, with 10 bases in between. The CDR3 is made up of 13 amino acids. The CDR3 DNA sequence: TGTGCCAGCAGCCACTCCAGGGACCAGCCCCAGCATTTT. Its protein product is CASSHSRDQPQHF.

The chain combines TRBV4-3 with TRBJ1-2, with 8 bases fitting TRBD1. The ends lost 4 bases at V and 4 bases at J; junction bases unmatched: 11. This CDR3 is built from 16 residues. Germline V lookup: CDR1 LGHNA, CDR2 YSLEER. The CDR3 nucleotides read TGCGCCAGCAGCCGTACCAGGGACAGGAGCCTCTATGGCTACACCTTC. Translation gives CASSRTRDRSLYGYTF.

This clone was detected a few times. The gene calls are TRBV2 and TRBJ1-5, with a possible D match to TRBD1 (6 bases). Germline assignment: CDR1 SNHLY and CDR2 FYNNEI. The CDR3 has 15 residues. V was shortened by 3 bases and J by 6 bases, with 15 bases between the two germline ends. In DNA form, the CDR3 reads TGTGCCAGCAGTGAGCAGGGGATGTTAGGTCAGCCCCAGCATTTT. Its translation: CASSEQGMLGQPQHF.

The V gene is TRBV12-5, the J gene TRBJ2-3; D ambiguous. This CDR3 region has 22 residues. V was cut by 1 base and J by 4 bases, with 33 bases left in between. Germline V CDR1 and CDR2: LGHNT, FRNRAP. CDR3 region: CASGLALIDSQVSGFRADTQYF. As DNA, the CDR3 is TGTGCTAGTGGTTTGGCACTAATTGACTCCCAGGTCTCAGGTTTCCGCGCAGATACGCAGTATTTT. Drawing the rest from reference TRBV12-5 and TRBJ2-3, the complete variable domain is DARVTQTPRHKVTEMGQEVTMRCQPILGHNTVFWYRQTMMQGLELLAYFRNRAPLDDSGMPKDRFSAEMPDATLATLKIQPSEPRDSAVYFCASGLALIDSQVSGFRADTQYFGPGTRLTVL.

The gene calls are TRBV10-3 and TRBJ2-7, with D unclear. The CDR3 has 13 amino acids. In germline, CDR1 is ENHRY, CDR2 SYGVKD. V was clipped by 5 bases and J by 3 bases, with 11 bases between them. CDR3 sequence reads: CAISRWANYEQYV. The CDR3 DNA reads TGTGCCATCAGTAGGTGGGCTAACTACGAGCAGTACGTC.

V and J are TRBV6-5 and TRBJ1-3, with a weak D call TRBD1 (5 bases). Germline lookup yields CDR1 MNHEY and CDR2 SVGAGI. CDR3 length equals 14 residues. The V end was cut by 7 bases, the J end by 4 bases, with 14 bases between. The CDR3 reads CASTGTPSGNTIYF. The CDR3, as DNA: TGTGCCAGCACAGGGACGCCGTCGGGAAACACCATATATTTT.

The chain carries TRBV9 and TRBJ2-1, with TRBD2 matching over 11 bases. The CDR3 is 18 amino acids. The germline CDR1 and CDR2 sequences are SGDLS and YYNGEE. J gave up 7 bases and V 0 bases, and 12 bases lay outside the gene matches. The CDR3, as DNA: TGTGCCAGCAGCGTAGGGGTCCCATTAGCGGGGGGGCTGAATGAGCAGTTCTTC. Translating it yields CASSVGVPLAGGLNEQFF.

The gene calls are TRBV5-8 and TRBJ1-5; 8 nucleotides agree with TRBD1. Germline CDR1 is SGHTS and CDR2 is YDEGEE. The CDR3 has 14 amino acids. The trim removed 6 bases at V and 3 bases at J, leaving 5 bases unmatched. The CDR3 reads CASTGQGNNQPQHF. CDR3 DNA: TGTGCCAGCACCGGACAGGGTAACAATCAGCCCCAGCATTTT.

The genes are TRBV19 and TRBJ1-2; maybe TRBD1 (5 bases). The germline V gene has CDR1 LNHDA and CDR2 SQIVND (reference sequence). CDR3 length equals 17 residues. Trimming removed 4 bases from V and 7 bases from J, with 25 bases in between. The CDR3 spells CASSTKTSPGMRSGYTF. The CDR3 DNA is TGTGCCAGTAGTACGAAAACATCACCAGGGATGAGGTCTGGCTACACCTTC. Drawing the rest from reference TRBV19 and TRBJ1-2, the complete variable domain is DGGITQSPKYLFRKEGQNVTLSCEQNLNHDAMYWYRQDPGQGLRLIYYSQIVNDFQKGDIAEGYSVSREKKESFPLTVTSAQKNPTAFYLCASSTKTSPGMRSGYTFGSGTRLTVV.

The gene calls are TRBV4-3 and TRBJ1-6; possible D gene TRBD1, 6 bases. This CDR3 spans 17 amino acids. Trimming took off 0 bases at V and 9 bases at J, with 18 bases between the two ends. The V gene's germline CDR1 is LGHNA and CDR2 YSLEER. The CDR3 region is CASSQDGGRAGVSPLHF. The CDR3 DNA sequence: TGCGCCAGCAGCCAAGACGGGGGCAGGGCCGGTGTTTCACCCCTCCACTTT.

The V call is TRBV6-1, the J call TRBJ1-1; unclear D gene. This CDR3 has 14 residues. Per the germline V gene, CDR1 is MNHNS and CDR2 is SASEGT. V gave up 3 bases and J gave up 1 base, with 9 bases separating them. CDR3 amino acids: CASSDSWRNTEAFF. The CDR3 bases are TGTGCCAGCAGTGATTCTTGGCGGAACACTGAAGCTTTCTTT.

This chain joins TRBV12-3 or TRBV12-4 and TRBJ2-1; D may be TRBD1 (6 bases). Trimming stripped 5 bases from V and 7 bases from J, with 9 bases between. The CDR3 totals 12 residues. CDR3 sequence reads: CASSHGQNEQFF. CDR3 nucleotide sequence: TGTGCCAGCAGTCATGGACAGAATGAGCAGTTCTTC.

The CDR3 region has the DNA TGTGCCACCAGTGAGAAGGGCTCTGGGGCCAACGTCCTGACTTTC. This translates into CATSEKGSGANVLTF. The V and J genes are TRBV24-1 and TRBJ2-6; D not resolved. Trimming cost V 4 bases and J 0 bases, with 6 bases left between them. The CDR3 is 15 residues long. Germline assignment: CDR1 KGHDR and CDR2 SFDVKD.

A word on this clone: The sample carries other DNA sequences with the same CDR3. This rearrangement joins TRBV24-1 to TRBJ2-3, with D uncertain. Germline V CDR1 and CDR2: KGHDR, SFDVKD. Trimming removed 4 bases from V and 0 bases from J, with 7 bases in between. This CDR3 has 14 residues. CDR3 loop: CATSEPSSTDTQYF. The CDR3 DNA follows: TGTGCCACCAGTGAACCCTCTAGCACAGATACGCAGTATTTT.

DNA for the CDR3: TGTGCCAGCTCACCGCAGGAAGCTAACTATGGCTACACCTTC. Translated, it gives CASSPQEANYGYTF. V usage is TRBV18 and J usage is TRBJ1-2; D is uncertain. The CDR3 runs 14 residues. Germline V gene data show CDR1 as KGHSH and CDR2 as LQKENI. Trimming cost V 3 bases and J 0 bases, with 8 bases left between them.

This chain joins TRBV6-5 and TRBJ1-5; D is unresolved. The CDR3 runs to 14 residues. Germline V gene sequence: CDR1 MNHEY, CDR2 SVGAGI. The V gene lost 7 bases and the J gene lost 2 bases, with 12 bases spanning the gap. CDR3 residues: CASTATLGNQPQHF. In nucleotides, the CDR3 is TGTGCCAGCACGGCGACATTAGGCAATCAGCCCCAGCATTTT.

The chain combines TRBV2 with TRBJ2-7; 10 bases match TRBD1. V gave up 7 bases and J gave up 6 bases; unmatched junction bases: 9. Germline V CDR1 and CDR2: SNHLY, FYNNEI. The CDR3 covers 14 residues. CDR3 coding DNA: TGTGCCAGCAACAAAGGACAGGGGGGCTCCGAGCAGTACGTC. This encodes CASNKGQGGSEQYV.

This chain links TRBV7-2 with TRBJ1-5; TRBD1 is a possible D gene (5 bases). Germline-derived CDR1 and CDR2 are SGHTA and FQGNSA. Trimming stripped 0 bases from V and 0 bases from J, with 6 bases between. CDR3 size: 15 residues. The CDR3 here is CASSLAGDSNQPQHF. As DNA, the CDR3 is TGTGCCAGCAGCTTAGCGGGGGATAGCAATCAGCCCCAGCATTTT.

This clone was seen just once. This chain connects TRBV11-2 to TRBJ2-2, with unresolved D. V lost 1 base, J lost 5 bases, and 8 bases lay in between. Germline loops: CDR1 SGHAT, CDR2 FQNNGV. The CDR3 is 14 amino acids. The CDR3 region is CASSLVTPTGELFF. The CDR3 region has the DNA TGTGCCAGCAGCTTAGTGACGCCGACCGGGGAGCTGTTTTTT.

The genes are TRBV18 and TRBJ1-5, with 7 bases identical to TRBD1. The junction had 10 bases not matched to a gene; V was cut back by 4 bases and J by 7 bases. The germline V gene has CDR1 KGHSH and CDR2 LQKENI. The CDR3 runs to 15 residues. DNA of the CDR3: TGTGCCAGCTCACACACAGGGGAACTAGGCCAGCCCCAGCATTTT. It is translated as CASSHTGELGQPQHF.